The entry below describes one T cell receptor beta chain. No antigen is known for it. The same CDR3 is also encoded by other DNA sequences in this sample. This specimen belongs to a study of shared clonotypes between healthy human individuals. Profiled with immunoSEQ multiplex PCR; TCRdb holds only in-frame clones, not every one. The data hold around 2.5 million clones, with 93% observed a single time. Trimming removed 1 base at V and 8 bases at J, with 12 bases between. Germline V CDR1 and CDR2: SGHNT, YYREEE (reference sequence). CDR3 length equals 14 residues. Notes on the study in general: In a few donors, around 4.5% of naive CD4 clonotypes appeared in common.

V gene TRBV5-4 combines with J gene TRBJ1-4, with D tentatively TRBD1 (5 bases). The specimen was naive CD4+ T cells from PBMCs. Subset described: CD45RA+ positively selected. This clonotype was obtained from a man younger than 35 in good health. Some clones in this sample may be carry-over from other donors' samples. Here the CDR3 DNA reads TGTGCCAGCAGCTTGAAAGGGGCGGACGAAAAACTGTTTTTT. It translates to CASSLKGADEKLFF.